The rows below give T cell receptor beta chains drawn from one sample of a study of cytomegalovirus exposure and HLA in healthy donors. Here immunoSEQ multiplex PCR was the method, and the copy in TCRdb shows in-frame clones only, minus some. The table lists fewer than 200,000 clones, over 80% of them singletons. The specimen was PBMCs. Receptors were obtained from a woman aged 45 to 65 in good health and CMV-seropositive. Both conserved end residues are part of each CDR3. The D gene is left open where the match is weak. Size tells how often a clone was seen (once, few, many) or the class of an expanded clone, and some rows leave it out.

j_call	clone_size	v_call	d_call	cdr3_aa	cdr3_nt
TRBJ2-1	.	TRBV29-1	.	CSVEKGNEQFF	TGCAGCGTTGAAAAGGGGAATGAGCAGTTCTTC
TRBJ2-5	.	TRBV5-5	TRBD2	CASSLVVLAGGQETQYF	TGTGCCAGCAGCTTGGTGGTGCTAGCGGGGGGACAAGAGACCCAGTACTTC
TRBJ2-2	few	TRBV5-8	TRBD1	CASSLDRGFGELFF	TGTGCCAGCAGCTTGGACAGGGGTTTCGGGGAGCTGTTTTTT
TRBJ1-1	.	TRBV5-4	.	CASSLGGGDTEAFF	TGTGCCAGCAGCCTGGGGGGGGGCGACACTGAAGCTTTCTTT
TRBJ2-1	.	TRBV9	TRBD2	CASSPLSGGASEQFF	TGTGCCAGCAGCCCTCTTAGCGGGGGGGCGAGTGAGCAGTTCTTC
TRBJ2-1	.	TRBV19	TRBD2	CASSIRREKGLNEQFF	TGTGCCAGTAGCATACGGCGGGAGAAAGGATTGAATGAGCAGTTCTTC
TRBJ1-1	.	TRBV10-3	TRBD1	CAIKGTGSLTEAFF	TGTGCCATCAAAGGGACAGGTTCTCTCACTGAAGCTTTCTTT
TRBJ1-1	.	TRBV6-5	.	CASNQHLTEAFF	TGTGCCAGCAACCAACACCTCACTGAAGCTTTCTTT
TRBJ2-7	.	TRBV18	.	CASSPRGSTYEQYF	TGTGCCAGCTCACCCCGGGGGTCAACCTACGAGCAGTACTTC
TRBJ2-2	.	TRBV19	.	CASSISRGNGELFF	TGTGCCAGTAGTATCTCCCGAGGGAATGGGGAGCTGTTTTTT
TRBJ2-1	.	TRBV7-7	TRBD1	CASSLDRDFYNEQFF	TGTGCTAGCAGCCTAGACAGGGATTTCTACAATGAGCAGTTCTTC
TRBJ2-7	.	TRBV5-6	TRBD2	CASSSSGRLYEQYF	TGTGCCAGCAGCTCCAGCGGGAGGCTCTACGAGCAGTACTTC
TRBJ2-5	.	TRBV7-2	.	CASSLGAGGETQYF	TGTGCCAGCAGCTTAGGGGCAGGGGGGGAGACCCAGTACTTC
TRBJ1-5	.	TRBV19	TRBD1	CASSTPGTGDNQPQHF	TGTGCCAGTAGTACCCCCGGGACAGGAGACAATCAGCCCCAGCATTTT
TRBJ2-3	.	TRBV27	TRBD2	CASRVLAGATDTQYF	TGTGCCAGCAGGGTACTAGCGGGAGCCACAGATACGCAGTATTTT
TRBJ1-5	.	TRBV18	TRBD1	CASSPSADRGEQPQHF	TGTGCCAGCTCACCTTCCGCGGACAGGGGAGAACAGCCCCAGCATTTT
TRBJ1-4	.	TRBV9	.	CASSGGGVNEKLFF	TGTGCCAGCAGCGGAGGAGGGGTGAATGAAAAACTGTTTTTT
TRBJ2-2	.	TRBV27	.	CASTRMRGSGGELFF	TGTGCCAGCACCCGGATGCGCGGCTCTGGCGGGGAGCTGTTTTTT
TRBJ2-5	.	TRBV11-2	TRBD2	CASSPGLAGAKTQYF	TGTGCCAGCAGCCCCGGACTAGCGGGAGCCAAGACCCAGTACTTC
TRBJ1-2	.	TRBV2	.	CASRQRTAANYGYTF	TGTGCCAGCAGACAGAGGACAGCTGCTAACTATGGCTACACCTTC
TRBJ2-3	.	TRBV5-4	TRBD1	CASSLTGAGTDTQYF	TGTGCCAGCAGCTTGACAGGGGCCGGCACAGATACGCAGTATTTT
TRBJ1-2	.	TRBV7-9	.	CASSLARGPNYGYTF	TGTGCCAGCAGCTTAGCGCGGGGGCCCAACTATGGCTACACCTTC
TRBJ1-3	.	TRBV27	.	CASSLSSGAGNTIYF	TGTGCCAGCAGTTTATCGTCAGGGGCGGGAAACACCATATATTTT
TRBJ2-5	.	TRBV5-4	.	CASQVGGRQETQYF	TGTGCCAGCCAGGTAGGGGGACGCCAAGAGACCCAGTACTTC
TRBJ1-5	.	TRBV7-2	TRBD1	CASSLSGTGVRQPQHF	TGTGCCAGCAGCTTATCCGGGACAGGGGTAAGACAGCCCCAGCATTTT
TRBJ2-7	.	TRBV7-8	TRBD2	CASSLGTSGRRSSYEQYF	TGTGCCAGCAGCTTAGGGACTAGCGGGAGGAGGTCCTCCTACGAGCAGTACTTC
TRBJ2-7	.	TRBV7-8	TRBD2	CASSLLRGAYEQYF	TGTGCCAGCAGCTTACTGCGGGGGGCCTACGAGCAGTACTTC
TRBJ1-5	.	TRBV19	.	CASGPGNQPQHF	TGTGCCAGTGGGCCAGGGAATCAGCCCCAGCATTTT
TRBJ2-7	.	TRBV6-6	.	CASSRRYEQYF	TGTGCCAGCAGTAGGCGGTACGAGCAGTACTTC
TRBJ2-7	.	TRBV28	.	CASTTGGGREQYF	TGTGCCAGCACCACGGGGGGCGGGCGCGAGCAGTACTTC
TRBJ1-1	.	TRBV13	.	CASRYQGGNTEAFF	TGTGCCAGCAGATACCAGGGAGGCAACACTGAAGCTTTCTTT